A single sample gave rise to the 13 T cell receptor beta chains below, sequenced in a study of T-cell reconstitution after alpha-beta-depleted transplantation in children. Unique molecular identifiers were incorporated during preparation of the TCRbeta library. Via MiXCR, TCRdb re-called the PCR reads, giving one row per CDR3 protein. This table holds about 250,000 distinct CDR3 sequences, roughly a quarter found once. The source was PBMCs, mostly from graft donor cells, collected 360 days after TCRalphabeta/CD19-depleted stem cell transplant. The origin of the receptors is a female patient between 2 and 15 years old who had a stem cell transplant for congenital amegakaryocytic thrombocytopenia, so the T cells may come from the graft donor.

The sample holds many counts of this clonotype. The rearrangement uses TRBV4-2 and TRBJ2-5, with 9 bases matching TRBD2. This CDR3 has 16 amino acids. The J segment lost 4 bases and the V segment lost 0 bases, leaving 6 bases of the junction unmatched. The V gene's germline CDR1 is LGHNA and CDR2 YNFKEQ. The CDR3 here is CASSQDRGRAAETQYF. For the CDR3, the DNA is TGTGCCAGCAGCCAAGATCGCGGGAGGGCCGCAGAGACCCAGTACTTC.

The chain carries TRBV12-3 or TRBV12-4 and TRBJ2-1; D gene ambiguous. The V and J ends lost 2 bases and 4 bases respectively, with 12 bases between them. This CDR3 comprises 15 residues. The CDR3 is CASSLWARWYNEQFF. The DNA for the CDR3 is TGTGCCAGCAGTTTATGGGCTCGTTGGTACAATGAGCAGTTCTTC.

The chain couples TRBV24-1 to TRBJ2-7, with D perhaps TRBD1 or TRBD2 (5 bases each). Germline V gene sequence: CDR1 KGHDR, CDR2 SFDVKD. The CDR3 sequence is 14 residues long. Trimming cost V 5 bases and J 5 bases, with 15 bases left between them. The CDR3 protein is CATSGGARVDEQYF. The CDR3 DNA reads TGTGCCACCAGTGGAGGGGCCAGGGTTGACGAGCAGTACTTC.

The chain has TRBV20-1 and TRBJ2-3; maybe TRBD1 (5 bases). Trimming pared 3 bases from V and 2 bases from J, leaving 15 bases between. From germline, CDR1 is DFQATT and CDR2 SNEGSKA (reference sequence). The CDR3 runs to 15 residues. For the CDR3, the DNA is TGCAGTGCTAGTTCAGGGATTCTGAACACAGATACGCAGTATTTT. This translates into CSASSGILNTDTQYF.

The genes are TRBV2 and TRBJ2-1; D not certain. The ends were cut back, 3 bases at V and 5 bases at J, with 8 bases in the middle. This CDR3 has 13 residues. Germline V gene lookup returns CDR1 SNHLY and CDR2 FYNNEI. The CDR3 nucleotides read TGTGCCAGCAGTGAGTGGCTCGACAATGAGCAGTTCTTC. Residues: CASSEWLDNEQFF. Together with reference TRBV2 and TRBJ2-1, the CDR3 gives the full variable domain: EPEVTQTPSHQVTQMGQEVILRCVPISNHLYFYWYRQILGQKVEFLVSFYNNEISEKSEIFDDQFSVERPDGSNFTLKIRSTKLEDSAMYFCASSEWLDNEQFFGPGTRLTVL.

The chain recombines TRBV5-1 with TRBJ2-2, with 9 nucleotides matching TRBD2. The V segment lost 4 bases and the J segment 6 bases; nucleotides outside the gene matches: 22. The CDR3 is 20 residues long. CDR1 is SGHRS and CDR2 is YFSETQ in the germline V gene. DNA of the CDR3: TGCGCCAGCAGCCCCCGGGGAGTGACTAGCGGAGAAAGATTCGCCGGGGAGCTGTTTTTT. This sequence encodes CASSPRGVTSGERFAGELFF.

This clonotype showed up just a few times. CDR3: CASSPQNIPGQGQFF. The CDR3 nucleotides are TGTGCCAGCTCACCACAGAATATTCCGGGACAGGGGCAGTTCTTC. The genes are TRBV18 and TRBJ2-1; 9 positions match TRBD1. Unmatched junction bases numbered 10, after V lost 1 base and J lost 12 bases. Per germline, CDR1 KGHSH and CDR2 LQKENI. The CDR3 sequence is 15 residues long.

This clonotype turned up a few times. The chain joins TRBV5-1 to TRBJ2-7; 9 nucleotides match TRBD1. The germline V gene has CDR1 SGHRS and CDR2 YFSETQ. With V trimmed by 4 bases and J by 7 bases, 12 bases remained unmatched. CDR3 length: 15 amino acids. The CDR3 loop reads CASSLEAQGAREQYF. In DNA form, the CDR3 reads TGCGCCAGCAGCCTGGAGGCACAGGGGGCTCGGGAGCAGTACTTC.

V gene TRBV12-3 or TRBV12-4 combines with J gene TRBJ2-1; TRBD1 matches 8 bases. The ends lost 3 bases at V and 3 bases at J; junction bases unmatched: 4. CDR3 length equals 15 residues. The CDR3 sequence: CASSFGQGFYNEQFF. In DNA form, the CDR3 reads TGTGCCAGCAGTTTCGGACAGGGTTTCTACAATGAGCAGTTCTTC.

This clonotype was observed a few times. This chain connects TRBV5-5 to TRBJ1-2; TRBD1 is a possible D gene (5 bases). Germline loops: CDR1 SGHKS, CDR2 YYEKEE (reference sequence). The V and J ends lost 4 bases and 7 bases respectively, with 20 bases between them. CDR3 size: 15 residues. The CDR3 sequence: CASSLAGRVSAGYTF. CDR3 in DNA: TGTGCCAGCAGCCTTGCAGGGAGGGTTTCGGCTGGCTACACCTTC.

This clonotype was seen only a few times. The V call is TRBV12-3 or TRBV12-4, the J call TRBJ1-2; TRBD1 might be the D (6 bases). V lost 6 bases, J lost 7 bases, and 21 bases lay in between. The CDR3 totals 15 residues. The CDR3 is CASSPGGFRGSGYTF. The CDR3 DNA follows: TGTGCCAGCAGCCCCGGGGGGTTCAGGGGTTCTGGCTACACCTTC.

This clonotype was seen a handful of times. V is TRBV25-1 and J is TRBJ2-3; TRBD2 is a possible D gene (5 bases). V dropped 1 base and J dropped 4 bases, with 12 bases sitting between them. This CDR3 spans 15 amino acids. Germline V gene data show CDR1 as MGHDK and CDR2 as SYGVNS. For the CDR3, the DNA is TGTGCCAGCAGTGAATTTGGGCTAGCAGCAGATACGCAGTATTTT. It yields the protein CASSEFGLAADTQYF.

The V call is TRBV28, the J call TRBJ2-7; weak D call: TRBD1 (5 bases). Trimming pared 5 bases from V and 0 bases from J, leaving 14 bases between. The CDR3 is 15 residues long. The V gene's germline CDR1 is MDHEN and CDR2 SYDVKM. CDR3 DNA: TGTGCCAGCAGTCCCTTAGAAGACAGCTCCTACGAGCAGTACTTC. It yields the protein CASSPLEDSSYEQYF.